This T cell receptor (beta chain) was sequenced during a study of cytomegalovirus exposure and HLA in healthy donors. CDR1 is SQVTM and CDR2 is ANQGSEA in the germline V gene. The CDR3 sequence is 15 residues long. V dropped 4 bases and J dropped 0; count of bases not matched to a gene: 6. The primer mix had 60 Vbeta and 13 Jbeta primers. Produced via immunoSEQ multiplex PCR; TCRdb's table is partial and in-frame only. The data contain approximately 120,000 clones, just under 75% of them singletons. This TCR derives from a man in his 60s in good health and CMV-seropositive. The sequenced sample was PBMCs. V usage is TRBV29-1 and J usage is TRBJ1-5; 7 bases map to TRBD1. DNA of the CDR3: TGCAGCGTTGCGGGGGACAGTCTTAGCAATCAGCCCCAGCATTTT. Amino acid sequence: CSVAGDSLSNQPQHF.